This paragraph reports one T cell receptor beta chain. This CDR3 is 12 amino acids long. Deletions cut 2 bases from V and 10 bases from J, with 9 bases between. Germline lookup yields CDR1 LGHNT and CDR2 FRNRAP. The data were obtained in a study of T cell responses to AZD1222 COVID-19 vaccine. This table comes from immunoSEQ multiplex PCR, and its TCRdb copy is limited to in-frame clones, with some not included. The table lists more than 110,000 clones, roughly 92% of them singletons. The TCR sequence derives from an adult in good health. The chain combines TRBV12-5 with TRBJ2-1; no definite D call. This sample comprised peripheral blood, obtained on day 0 of AZD1222 vaccination. Written as DNA, the CDR3 is TGTGCTAGTGGTTTGAACCTAGGGGAGCAGTTCTTC. It specifies CASGLNLGEQFF.